A few counts support the clone carrying this T cell receptor (beta chain). These data originate in a study of T-cell memory formation after mild COVID-19. Germline-derived CDR1 and CDR2 are LNHDA and SQIVND (reference sequence). The J segment lost 0 bases and the V segment lost 6 bases, leaving 2 bases of the junction unmatched. The CDR3 is 14 amino acids. One entry per CDR3 protein, called by TCRdb with MiXCR from the 5' RACE reads. This sample has fewer than 450,000 distinct CDR3 sequences, with 20% to 25% found just once. V and J are TRBV19 and TRBJ2-1; 7 bases are a match to TRBD2. Sequencing was performed on PBMCs or a T cell subset sorted from them (not recorded which). The TCR sequence derives from an adult woman who had mild COVID-19 (a few samples of this study predate the infection). Cell type and time point are not known. DNA of the CDR3: TGTGCCAGTAGCCGGACTAGCTCCTACAATGAGCAGTTCTTC. This codes for CASSRTSSYNEQFF. The whole variable domain, filled in from reference TRBV19 and TRBJ2-1, reads DGGITQSPKYLFRKEGQNVTLSCEQNLNHDAMYWYRQDPGQGLRLIYYSQIVNDFQKGDIAEGYSVSREKKESFPLTVTSAQKNPTAFYLCASSRTSSYNEQFFGPGTRLTVL.